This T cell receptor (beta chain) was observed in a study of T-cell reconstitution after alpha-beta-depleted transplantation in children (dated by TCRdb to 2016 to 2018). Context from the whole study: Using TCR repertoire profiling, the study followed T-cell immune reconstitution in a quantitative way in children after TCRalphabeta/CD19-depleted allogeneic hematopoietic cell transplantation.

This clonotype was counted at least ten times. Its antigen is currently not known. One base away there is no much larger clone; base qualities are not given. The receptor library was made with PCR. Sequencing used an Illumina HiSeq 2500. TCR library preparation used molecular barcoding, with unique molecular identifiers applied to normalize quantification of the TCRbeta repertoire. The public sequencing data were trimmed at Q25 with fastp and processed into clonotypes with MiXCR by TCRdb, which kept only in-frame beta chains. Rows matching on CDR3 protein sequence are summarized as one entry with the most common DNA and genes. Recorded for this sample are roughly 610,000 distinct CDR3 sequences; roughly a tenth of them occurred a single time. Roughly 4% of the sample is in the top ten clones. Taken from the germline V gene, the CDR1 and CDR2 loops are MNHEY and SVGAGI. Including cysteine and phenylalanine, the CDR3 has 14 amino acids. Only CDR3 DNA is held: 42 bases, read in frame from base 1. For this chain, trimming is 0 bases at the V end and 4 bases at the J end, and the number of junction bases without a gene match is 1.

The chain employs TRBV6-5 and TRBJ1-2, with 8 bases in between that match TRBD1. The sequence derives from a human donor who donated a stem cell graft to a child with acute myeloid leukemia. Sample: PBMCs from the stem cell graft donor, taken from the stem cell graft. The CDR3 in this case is CASSYSTGGYGYTF. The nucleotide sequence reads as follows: TGTGCCAGCAGTTACTCTACAGGGGGCTATGGCTACACCTTC.